This T cell receptor (beta chain) stems from a study of blood T cell repertoires in COVID-19. About the study: Acute-phase and convalescent COVID-19 samples originated in the United States, Italy and Spain. PBMCs, B-cell-depleted T cells, or T cells provided the cDNA or gDNA that made up the material.

Per the study methods: Amplification with reference gene primers provided the estimates of nucleated cell counts. The method was immunoSEQ multiplex PCR; TCRdb's version includes in-frame clones alone and lacks a portion of them. The V and J calls and clone size are taken from that table; D and trimming were inferred from the DNA. The top ten clones hold about 8.2% of a sample with roughly 160,000 clones, 70% to 90% of them seen once. Trimming took off 3 bases at V and 4 bases at J, with 11 bases between the two ends. Germline CDR1 LNHDA, CDR2 SQIVND (reference sequence). The CDR3 is 14 amino acids. The TCR sequence derives from a man aged 60 to 69 with acute or convalescent COVID-19. Specimen: peripheral blood. The chain couples TRBV19 to TRBJ2-3; D perhaps matches TRBD2 (5 bases). The CDR3: CASSIKGRADTQYF. CDR3 nucleotides: TGTGCCAGTAGTATCAAAGGGCGGGCAGATACGCAGTATTTT.